This T cell receptor beta chain was observed in a study of shared clonotypes between healthy human individuals. General study findings and limits: Sharing across several donors was seen in 5% to 5.5% of naive CD4 clonotypes.

Worth noting for this clone: Its matching antigen is unknown.

Germline CDR1 is SGHTA and CDR2 is FQGTGA. The V gene lost 6 bases and the J gene lost 5 bases, with 11 bases spanning the gap. This CDR3 region has 13 residues. Splitting the CD4+ cells yielded a CD45RA+ naive subset and a CD45RA-negative memory subset. Repertoires were generated with immunoSEQ multiplex PCR, while TCRdb's copy carries only in-frame clones and drops some. The data hold more than 550,000 clones, with 72% observed a single time. The receptor's source is a woman in her twenties or thirties in good health. The chain combines TRBV7-3 with TRBJ2-1; D is undetermined. Sequenced material: memory CD4+ T cells sorted from blood. Subset: CD45RA-negative fraction. The CDR3 sequence: CASSPSPHNEQFF. Here the CDR3 DNA reads TGTGCCAGCAGTCCCTCCCCTCACAATGAGCAGTTCTTC.